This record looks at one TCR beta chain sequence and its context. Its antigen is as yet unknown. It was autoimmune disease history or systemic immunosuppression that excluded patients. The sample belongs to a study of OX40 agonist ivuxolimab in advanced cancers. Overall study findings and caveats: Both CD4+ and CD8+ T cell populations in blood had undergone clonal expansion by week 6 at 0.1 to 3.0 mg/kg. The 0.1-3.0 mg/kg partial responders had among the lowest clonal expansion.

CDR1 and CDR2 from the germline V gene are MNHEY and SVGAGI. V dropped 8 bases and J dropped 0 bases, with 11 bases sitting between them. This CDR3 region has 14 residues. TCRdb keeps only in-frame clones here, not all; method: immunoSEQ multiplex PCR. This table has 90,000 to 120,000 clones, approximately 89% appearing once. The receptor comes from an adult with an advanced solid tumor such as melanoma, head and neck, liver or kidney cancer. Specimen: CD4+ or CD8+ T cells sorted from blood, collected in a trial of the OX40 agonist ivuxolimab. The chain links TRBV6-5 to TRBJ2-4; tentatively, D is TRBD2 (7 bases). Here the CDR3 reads CASGEGEAKNIQYF. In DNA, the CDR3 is TGTGCCAGCGGGGAGGGGGAAGCCAAAAACATTCAGTACTTC.